The 10 T cell receptor beta chains below come from one sample, sequenced in a study of early T cells in non-severe SARS-CoV-2 infection. MiXCR, run by TCRdb on the 5' RACE reads, gives a single entry per CDR3 protein. The sample lists about 59,000 distinct CDR3 sequences; over 10% were seen once. This specimen consisted of whole blood, obtained at baseline. These receptors were collected from an adult who was a healthcare worker with PCR-confirmed SARS-CoV-2 infection or an uninfected control (not recorded which).

This clonotype came up many times. The genes are TRBV7-2 and TRBJ2-4; D unresolved. Germline loops: CDR1 SGHTA, CDR2 FQGNSA. There are 13 residues in the CDR3. V lost 5 bases to trimming and J lost 7 bases, with 12 bases between them. CDR3 bases: TGTGCCAGCAGCCAGGTTGAAGCCAACATTCAGTACTTC. Translating it yields CASSQVEANIQYF.

Only a few counts were recorded for this clonotype. V gene TRBV7-9 combines with J gene TRBJ1-1; 8 bases fit TRBD1. Looked up from germline, CDR1 is SEHNR and CDR2 is FQNEAQ (reference sequence). This CDR3 is built from 14 residues. Trimming cost V 3 bases and J 5 bases; bases outside gene matches: 5. CDR3: CASSFQGARTEAFF. The CDR3 coding sequence is TGTGCCAGCAGCTTTCAGGGGGCGAGGACTGAAGCTTTCTTT.

This clonotype has at least ten counts. The J gene is TRBJ2-7, the V gene TRBV21-1; the table's D call, TRBD1, was not checked against the DNA. TRBV21-1 is labeled a pseudogene. The CDR3 consists of 14 residues. Here the CDR3 DNA reads TGTGCCAGCAGCAAAGTCCCGTGCGGAAGCGAGCAGTACTTC. Amino acids: CASSKVPCGSEQYF.

This clonotype came up many times. The CDR3 loop reads CASSPPRAGTGANVLTF. The CDR3, as DNA: TGTGCCAGCAGTCCCCCGCGGGCGGGGACTGGGGCCAACGTCCTGACTTTC. The V and J genes are TRBV6-2 or TRBV6-3 and TRBJ2-6; D may be TRBD2 (6 bases). The germline V gene has CDR1 MNHEY and CDR2 SVGEGT. The CDR3 sequence is 17 residues long. The V end lost 5 bases, the J end lost 2 bases, and 16 bases lay between the germline ends.

V is TRBV13 and J is TRBJ2-3; D might be TRBD2 (6 bases). The CDR3 totals 17 residues. Germline V gives CDR1 PRHDT, CDR2 FYEKMQ (reference sequence). Trimming stripped 0 bases from V and 5 bases from J, with 18 bases between. The CDR3 is CASSLGATGEAIDTQYF. CDR3 coding DNA: TGTGCCAGCAGCTTAGGCGCAACGGGAGAGGCAATAGATACGCAGTATTTT.

This clonotype was observed many times. The chain recombines TRBV13 with TRBJ2-1, with a weak D call TRBD2 (5 bases). There are 17 residues in the CDR3. Germline values: CDR1 PRHDT, CDR2 FYEKMQ (reference sequence). V was cut by 2 bases and J by 7 bases, with 21 bases left in between. CDR3 protein: CASSLLNRGKLGNEQFF. CDR3 coding DNA: TGTGCCAGCAGCTTATTAAATCGGGGAAAGTTAGGAAATGAGCAGTTCTTC.

The chain's CDR3 is CASSLGLELAGGNEQFF. The CDR3 region has the DNA TGTGCCAGCAGCTTGGGATTGGAGCTAGCGGGGGGCAATGAGCAGTTCTTC. The chain has TRBV5-4 and TRBJ2-1; 11 bases agree with TRBD2. CDR1 SGHNT and CDR2 YYREEE come from the germline V gene (reference sequence). The V gene end was trimmed by 0 bases and the J gene end by 6 bases; junction bases not matched to a gene: 8. This CDR3 is 17 amino acids long.

This clonotype was seen only a few times. V is TRBV2 and J is TRBJ1-1, with D maybe TRBD1 (5 bases). V was shortened by 7 bases and J by 1 base, with 13 bases between the two germline ends. Germline CDR1 reads SNHLY; CDR2 reads FYNNEI. The CDR3 covers 14 residues. The CDR3 here is CASKFLTENTEAFF. CDR3 sequence (DNA): TGTGCCAGCAAGTTTCTGACAGAGAACACTGAAGCTTTCTTT.

This clonotype was recorded a few times. V gene TRBV24-1 combines with J gene TRBJ2-5, with TRBD2 matching 7 bases. Germline assignment: CDR1 KGHDR and CDR2 SFDVKD. J lost 1 base, V lost 9 bases, and 4 bases had no gene match. The CDR3 sequence is 13 residues long. The DNA for the CDR3 is TGTGCCACCGTGGCTAGCGGCCAAGAGACCCAGTACTTC. Protein sequence: CATVASGQETQYF.

This clonotype was seen more than once but under ten times. The chain has TRBV10-3 and TRBJ1-4; D unclear. Trimming took off 7 bases at V and 0 bases at J, with 9 bases between the two ends. Germline CDR1 ENHRY, CDR2 SYGVKD. CDR3 length: 14 amino acids. CDR3 nucleotide sequence: TGTGCCATCAAAAGCTCAGCAACTAATGAAAAACTGTTTTTT. As protein: CAIKSSATNEKLFF.